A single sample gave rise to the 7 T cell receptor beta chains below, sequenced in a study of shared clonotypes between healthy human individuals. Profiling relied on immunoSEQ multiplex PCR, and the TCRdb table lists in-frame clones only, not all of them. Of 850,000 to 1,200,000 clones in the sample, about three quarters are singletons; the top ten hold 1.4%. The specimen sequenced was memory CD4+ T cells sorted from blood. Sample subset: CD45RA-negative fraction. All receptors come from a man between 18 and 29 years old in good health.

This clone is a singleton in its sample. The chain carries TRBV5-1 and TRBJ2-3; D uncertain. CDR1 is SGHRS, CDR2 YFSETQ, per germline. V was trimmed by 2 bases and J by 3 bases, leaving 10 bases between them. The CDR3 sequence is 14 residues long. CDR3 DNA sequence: TGCGCCAGCAGCTTCCGGGTTGGGACAGATACGCAGTATTTT. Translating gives CASSFRVGTDTQYF.

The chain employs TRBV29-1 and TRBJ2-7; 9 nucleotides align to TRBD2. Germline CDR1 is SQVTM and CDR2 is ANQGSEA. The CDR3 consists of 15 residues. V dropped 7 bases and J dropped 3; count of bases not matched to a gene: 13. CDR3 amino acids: CSGGGRLAGYYEQYF. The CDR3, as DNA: TGCAGCGGCGGTGGCCGGCTAGCGGGATACTACGAGCAGTACTTC.

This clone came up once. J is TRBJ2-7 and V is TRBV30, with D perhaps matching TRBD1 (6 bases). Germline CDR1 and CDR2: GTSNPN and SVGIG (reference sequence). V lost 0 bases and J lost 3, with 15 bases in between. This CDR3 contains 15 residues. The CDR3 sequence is CAWSVGGTSVYEQYF. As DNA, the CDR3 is TGTGCCTGGAGTGTAGGTGGGACATCAGTCTACGAGCAGTACTTC.

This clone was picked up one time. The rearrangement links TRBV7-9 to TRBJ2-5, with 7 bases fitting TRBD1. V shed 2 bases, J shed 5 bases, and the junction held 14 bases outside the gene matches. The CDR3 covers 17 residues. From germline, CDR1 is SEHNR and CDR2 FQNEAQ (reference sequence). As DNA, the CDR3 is TGTGCCAGCAGCTTAACCTCAGGGGGTAGTATAATGGAGACCCAGTACTTC. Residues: CASSLTSGGSIMETQYF. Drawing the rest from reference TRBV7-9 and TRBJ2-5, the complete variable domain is DTGVSQNPRHKITKRGQNVTFRCDPISEHNRLYWYRQTLGQGPEFLTYFQNEAQLEKSRLLSDRFSAERPKGSFSTLEIQRTEQGDSAMYLCASSLTSGGSIMETQYFGPGTRLLVL.

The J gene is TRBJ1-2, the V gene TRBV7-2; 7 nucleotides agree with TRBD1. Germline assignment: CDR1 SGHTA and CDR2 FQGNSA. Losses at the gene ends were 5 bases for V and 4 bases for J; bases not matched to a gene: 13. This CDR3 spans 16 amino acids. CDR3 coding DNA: TGTGCCAGCAGCCGCTATGGGACAGACAACCTCTATGGCTACACCTTC. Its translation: CASSRYGTDNLYGYTF.

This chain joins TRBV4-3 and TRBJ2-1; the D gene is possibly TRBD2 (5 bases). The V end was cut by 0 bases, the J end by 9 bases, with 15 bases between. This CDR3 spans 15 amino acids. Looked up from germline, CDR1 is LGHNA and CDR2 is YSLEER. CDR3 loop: CASSQDLGGGGEQFF. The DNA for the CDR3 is TGCGCCAGCAGCCAAGACCTTGGTGGAGGTGGTGAGCAGTTCTTC.

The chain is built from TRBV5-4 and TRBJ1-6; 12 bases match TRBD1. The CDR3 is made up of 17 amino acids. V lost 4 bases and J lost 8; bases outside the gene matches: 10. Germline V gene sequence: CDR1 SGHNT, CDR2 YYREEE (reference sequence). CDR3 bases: TGTGCCAGCAGCCCGGGGGGGACAGGGGGCGTGGATTCACCCCTCCACTTT. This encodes CASSPGGTGGVDSPLHF.